This record concerns one T cell receptor beta chain sequence. What it binds is unknown. An end of the junction does not agree with germline; a read error may underlie this. This record belongs to a study of tumor and adjacent non-tumor tissue in lung cancer. The germline V gene encodes CDR1 DFQATT and CDR2 SNEGSKA (reference sequence). The CDR3 has 11 amino acids. Whole-study results and caveats: Tumor repertoires had a smaller top 100 clone share than normal lung.

This sample's RNA came from whole unsorted tissue. Three rounds of nested PCR, following a modified ARM-PCR protocol, produced the TCRbeta library. From the multiplex PCR reads, TCRdb called clonotypes with MiXCR, one entry per CDR3 protein. The sample carries tens of thousands of distinct CDR3 sequences, 60% to 85% recorded once. The clonotype was recovered from a woman aged 45 to 65 with non-small cell lung cancer. J is TRBJ2-1 and V is TRBV20-1; D remains ambiguous. Sequencing used lung tumor tissue. Here the CDR3 DNA reads TGTGGTGCCAAGACGGCTTGGGGGCAGTTCTTC. This sequence encodes CGAKTAWGQFF.